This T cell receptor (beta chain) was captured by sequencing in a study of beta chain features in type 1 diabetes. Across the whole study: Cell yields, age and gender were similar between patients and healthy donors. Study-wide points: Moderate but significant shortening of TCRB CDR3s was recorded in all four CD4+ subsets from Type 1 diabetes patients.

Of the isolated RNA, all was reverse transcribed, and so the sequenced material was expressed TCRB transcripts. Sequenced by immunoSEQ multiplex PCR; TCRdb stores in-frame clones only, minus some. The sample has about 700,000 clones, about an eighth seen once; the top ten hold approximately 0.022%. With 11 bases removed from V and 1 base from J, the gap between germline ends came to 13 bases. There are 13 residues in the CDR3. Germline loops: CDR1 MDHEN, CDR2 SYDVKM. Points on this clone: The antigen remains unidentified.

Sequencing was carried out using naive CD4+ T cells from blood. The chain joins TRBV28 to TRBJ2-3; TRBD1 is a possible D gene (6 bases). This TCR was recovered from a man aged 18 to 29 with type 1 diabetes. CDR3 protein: CASESGGTDTQYF. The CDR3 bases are TGTGCCTCCGAATCAGGGGGCACAGATACGCAGTATTTT.